This passage covers 26 T cell receptor beta chains from one sample sequenced in a study of blood T cell repertoires in COVID-19. Only in-frame clones appear in the TCRdb table, and some are missing; sequencing was by immunoSEQ multiplex PCR. The profile shows approximately 200,000 clones, about nine tenths of them singletons. What was sequenced was peripheral blood. Every receptor here comes from a young woman with acute or convalescent COVID-19.

This chain uses TRBV3-1 (or the pseudogene TRBV3-2) with TRBJ2-1; D remains unclear. This CDR3 contains 12 residues. Germline CDR1 reads LGHDT; CDR2 reads YNNKEL (reference sequence). The V end was cut by 1 base, the J end by 6 bases, with 4 bases between. The CDR3, as DNA: TGTGCCAGCAGCCAAGTCGTCAATGAGCAGTTCTTC. It is translated as CASSQVVNEQFF.

The rearrangement joins TRBV11-3 to TRBJ2-2; 13 positions agree with TRBD2. V lost 0 bases, J lost 5 bases, and 9 bases stayed unmatched. The CDR3 length is 19 residues. The germline V gene has CDR1 SGHNT and CDR2 YENEEA. CDR3 loop: CASSLDLARLAGGTGELFF. For the CDR3, the DNA is TGTGCCAGCAGCTTAGATCTGGCTCGACTAGCGGGAGGAACCGGGGAGCTGTTTTTT.

This clone occurred once. The chain carries TRBV28 and TRBJ2-3; TRBD2 matches 14 bases. Germline lookup yields CDR1 MDHEN and CDR2 SYDVKM. The V gene end was trimmed by 6 bases and the J gene end by 4 bases; junction bases not matched to a gene: 6. The CDR3 sequence is 16 residues long. CDR3 sequence reads: CASSRGLAGGADTQYF. Written as DNA, the CDR3 is TGTGCCAGCAGCCGAGGACTAGCGGGAGGCGCAGATACGCAGTATTTT.

V is TRBV6-4 and J is TRBJ2-2; 7 bases agree with TRBD2. The CDR3 length is 14 residues. Trimming removed 8 bases from V and 4 bases from J; junction bases left unmatched: 7. CDR1 and CDR2 from the germline V gene are MRHNA and SNTAGT. The CDR3 bases are TGTGCCAGCCGGACTAGTTTAGGCACCGGGGAGCTGTTTTTT. This gives the protein CASRTSLGTGELFF.

The gene calls are TRBV24-1 and TRBJ2-3; 7 bases are a match to TRBD2. Germline-derived CDR1 and CDR2 are KGHDR and SFDVKD. The V gene end was trimmed by 4 bases and the J gene end by 14 bases; junction bases not matched to a gene: 11. This CDR3 contains 13 residues. CDR3 DNA: TGTGCCACCAGTGACCCGGGGCGGCGGGAGATGTATTTT. Its protein product is CATSDPGRREMYF.

J is TRBJ2-1 and V is TRBV4-2; the match to TRBD1 covers 10 bases. CDR3 length equals 17 residues. V dropped 4 bases and J dropped 4; count of bases not matched to a gene: 10. The germline CDR1 and CDR2 sequences are LGHNA and YNFKEQ. CDR3 protein: CASSRTAGTGEYNEQFF. The DNA of the CDR3 is TGTGCCAGCAGCCGCACTGCCGGGACAGGGGAGTACAATGAGCAGTTCTTC.

The chain carries TRBV11-2 and TRBJ2-1, with 10 positions matching TRBD2. This CDR3 comprises 17 residues. Germline loops: CDR1 SGHAT, CDR2 FQNNGV. V trimming: 8 bases; J trimming: 4 bases; junction bases outside the gene matches: 14. The CDR3 region is CASQAGLARGRYNEQFF. Written as DNA, the CDR3 is TGTGCCAGCCAAGCGGGACTAGCGAGGGGGAGATACAATGAGCAGTTCTTC.

This chain uses TRBV9 with TRBJ2-4; the D gene is possibly TRBD2 (5 bases). The CDR3 length is 14 residues. Germline CDR1 and CDR2: SGDLS and YYNGEE. V was pared by 4 bases and J by 3 bases, with 11 bases between. The CDR3 nucleotides read TGTGCCAGCAGCCCCGGAGGTATCAAAAACATTCAGTACTTC. Its translation is CASSPGGIKNIQYF.

The table lists this clone with a count of one. The chain is built from TRBV4-1 and TRBJ1-3; D is possibly TRBD1 (6 bases). Per the germline V gene, CDR1 is MGHRA and CDR2 is YSYEKL. The CDR3 has 14 residues. The ends were cut back, 10 bases at V and 0 bases at J, with 13 bases in the middle. The CDR3 nucleotides are TGCGCCACCCAGGACAGCCCCTCTGGAAACACCATATATTTT. It codes for CATQDSPSGNTIYF.

This clone came up once. V gene TRBV7-9 combines with J gene TRBJ1-3; D is ambiguous. In germline, CDR1 is SEHNR, CDR2 FQNEAQ (reference sequence). CDR3 size: 12 residues. V was clipped by 4 bases and J by 3 bases, with 4 bases between them. CDR3 bases: TGTGCCAGCAGCTCCGTTGGAAACACCATATATTTT. Amino acid sequence: CASSSVGNTIYF.

J is TRBJ2-3 and V is TRBV18; maybe TRBD1 (5 bases). V lost 3 bases to trimming and J lost 3 bases, with 7 bases between them. Germline V gene data show CDR1 as KGHSH and CDR2 as LQKENI. The CDR3 covers 13 residues. The CDR3 DNA reads TGTGCCAGCTCACCTTCAGGGACAGATACGCAGTATTTT. Translating it yields CASSPSGTDTQYF.

This chain uses TRBV15 with TRBJ1-5; D is unresolved. V was shortened by 1 base and J by 7 bases, with 11 bases between the two germline ends. This CDR3 has 14 residues. The germline CDR1 and CDR2 sequences are LNHNV and YYDKDF (reference sequence). The CDR3 here is CATSRVIQTQPQHF. The CDR3 nucleotides read TGTGCCACCAGCAGAGTCATACAAACCCAGCCCCAGCATTTT.

As concerns this clone: The identical CDR3 is also encoded by other nucleotide sequences in the sample. V and J are TRBV29-1 and TRBJ2-7, with 8 bases aligning to TRBD1. Per germline, CDR1 SQVTM and CDR2 ANQGSEA. The CDR3 is 11 residues long. The V segment lost 5 bases and the J segment 5 bases; nucleotides outside the gene matches: 2. Written as DNA, the CDR3 is TGCAGCGTTCAGACAGGGGACGAGCAGTACTTC. Amino acids: CSVQTGDEQYF.

The CDR3 sequence: CAIKLAGEETQYF. CDR3 in DNA: TGTGCCATCAAACTAGCGGGAGAAGAGACCCAGTACTTC. The chain uses TRBV10-3 and TRBJ2-5, with 11 positions matching TRBD2. The CDR3 covers 13 residues. Germline CDR1 ENHRY, CDR2 SYGVKD. The junction had 1 base not matched to a gene; V was cut back by 7 bases and J by 3 bases.

The chain joins TRBV24-1 to TRBJ1-5; possibly TRBD1 for D (6 bases). The CDR3 runs to 16 residues. Germline CDR1 is KGHDR and CDR2 is SFDVKD. The V and J ends lost 3 bases and 3 bases respectively, with 14 bases between them. In nucleotides, the CDR3 is TGTGCCACCAGTGATGCGACGGGACACTACAATCAGCCCCAGCATTTT. Its protein is CATSDATGHYNQPQHF.

The sample holds a few counts of this clone. This chain joins TRBV5-4 and TRBJ2-1; 15 nucleotides align to TRBD2. V gave up 4 bases and J gave up 12 bases; unmatched junction bases: 8. CDR1 SGHNT and CDR2 YYREEE come from the germline V gene (reference sequence). The length of the CDR3 is 15 residues. This chain's CDR3 is CASSDGTSGRIAQFF. DNA of the CDR3: TGTGCCAGCAGCGACGGGACTAGCGGGAGGATTGCGCAGTTCTTC.

The chain uses TRBV3-1 (or the pseudogene TRBV3-2) and TRBJ2-2; 7 bases are shared with TRBD1. Trimming at V came to 8 bases and at J to 7 bases, leaving 16 bases not matched to a gene. Germline lookup yields CDR1 LGHDT and CDR2 YNNKEL (reference sequence). CDR3 length: 16 residues. The CDR3 is CASRGPKDRLFGELFF. The CDR3 DNA is TGTGCCAGCCGCGGCCCCAAGGACAGGTTATTCGGGGAGCTGTTTTTT.

The rearrangement uses TRBV6-5 and TRBJ2-5; D gene ambiguous. CDR3 length: 12 residues. Germline V gene data show CDR1 as MNHEY and CDR2 as SVGAGI. V was shortened by 6 bases and J by 5 bases, with 10 bases between the two germline ends. In DNA form, the CDR3 reads TGTGCCAGCAGGGCCCGGGTGGAGACCCAGTACTTC. Its protein is CASRARVETQYF.

The sample holds a few counts of this clone. V usage is TRBV28 and J usage is TRBJ2-1, with D tentatively TRBD2 (5 bases). Per the germline V gene, CDR1 is MDHEN and CDR2 is SYDVKM. The CDR3 length is 12 residues. V lost 5 bases and J 10 bases, leaving 12 bases between the germline ends. CDR3 protein: CASSPLPGEQFF. The CDR3 nucleotides are TGTGCCAGCAGTCCACTTCCGGGGGAGCAGTTCTTC.

The CDR3 DNA reads TGTGCCAGCAGCTCGGACAGTTACAATGAGCAGTTCTTC. Amino acids: CASSSDSYNEQFF. This rearrangement joins TRBV5-6 to TRBJ2-1; D may be TRBD1 (6 bases). CDR1 and CDR2 from the germline V gene are SGHDT and YYEEEE. The ends were cut back, 3 bases at V and 4 bases at J, with 8 bases in the middle. CDR3 size: 13 residues.

The chain has TRBV10-3 and TRBJ2-3; tentatively, D is TRBD2 (6 bases). Germline assignment: CDR1 ENHRY and CDR2 SYGVKD. This CDR3 is 12 amino acids long. Trimming removed 9 bases at V and 2 bases at J, with 9 bases between. The DNA of the CDR3 is TGTGCCATGCGGGACCCCACAGATACGCAGTATTTT. It translates to CAMRDPTDTQYF.

V and J are TRBV20-1 and TRBJ2-1; 14 bases are shared with TRBD2. With 3 bases clipped from V and 6 bases from J, the junction kept 7 bases outside the gene matches. CDR1 DFQATT and CDR2 SNEGSKA come from the germline V gene (reference sequence). The CDR3 consists of 16 residues. The chain's CDR3 is CSASEQGLAGANEQFF. The CDR3 DNA follows: TGCAGTGCTAGTGAACAGGGACTAGCGGGAGCCAATGAGCAGTTCTTC.

The genes are TRBV7-6 and TRBJ2-1, with 7 bases fitting TRBD2. Germline loops: CDR1 SGHVS, CDR2 FNYEAQ. The CDR3 totals 15 residues. The ends lost 1 base at V and 9 bases at J; junction bases unmatched: 9. CDR3 sequence (DNA): TGTGCCAGCAGCTTAGGCCTAGCGGTTCATCTTGAGCAGTTCTTC. This translates into CASSLGLAVHLEQFF.

This clone came up a few times. The chain has TRBV6-6 and TRBJ2-3, with D unclear. Germline V gives CDR1 MNHNY, CDR2 SVGAGI (reference sequence). V gave up 6 bases and J gave up 6 bases, with 13 bases separating them. This CDR3 comprises 13 residues. Here the CDR3 DNA reads TGTGCCAGCAGCCCCGCAAACGGGGATACGCAGTATTTT. It yields the protein CASSPANGDTQYF.

This clone was detected a few times. This chain uses TRBV5-1 with TRBJ2-2; the match to TRBD2 covers 9 bases. The V segment lost 0 bases and the J segment 6 bases; nucleotides outside the gene matches: 3. The germline V gene has CDR1 SGHRS and CDR2 YFSETQ. This CDR3 comprises 15 residues. DNA for the CDR3: TGCGCCAGCAGCTTGGAATTAGCGGGAGCCGGGGAGCTGTTTTTT. Translating it yields CASSLELAGAGELFF.

The V call is TRBV29-1, the J call TRBJ1-6, with D possibly matching TRBD1 (6 bases). Germline CDR1 is SQVTM and CDR2 is ANQGSEA. The CDR3 loop spans 14 amino acids. Trimming stripped 4 bases from V and 7 bases from J, with 14 bases between. This CDR3 is CSVAQGNLNSPLHF. The CDR3 nucleotides are TGCAGCGTTGCTCAGGGGAACCTCAATTCACCCCTCCACTTT.